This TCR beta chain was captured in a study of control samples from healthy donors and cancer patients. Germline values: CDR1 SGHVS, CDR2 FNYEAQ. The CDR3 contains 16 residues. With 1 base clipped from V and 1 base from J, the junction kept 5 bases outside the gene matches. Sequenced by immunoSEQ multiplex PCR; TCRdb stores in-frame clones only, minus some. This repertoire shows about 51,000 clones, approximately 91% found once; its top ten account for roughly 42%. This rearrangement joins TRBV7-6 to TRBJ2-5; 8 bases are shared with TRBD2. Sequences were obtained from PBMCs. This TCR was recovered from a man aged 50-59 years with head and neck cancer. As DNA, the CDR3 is TGTGCCAGCAGCTTAGGCCCCCGGGGGGGCCAAGAGACCCAGTACTTC. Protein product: CASSLGPRGGQETQYF.